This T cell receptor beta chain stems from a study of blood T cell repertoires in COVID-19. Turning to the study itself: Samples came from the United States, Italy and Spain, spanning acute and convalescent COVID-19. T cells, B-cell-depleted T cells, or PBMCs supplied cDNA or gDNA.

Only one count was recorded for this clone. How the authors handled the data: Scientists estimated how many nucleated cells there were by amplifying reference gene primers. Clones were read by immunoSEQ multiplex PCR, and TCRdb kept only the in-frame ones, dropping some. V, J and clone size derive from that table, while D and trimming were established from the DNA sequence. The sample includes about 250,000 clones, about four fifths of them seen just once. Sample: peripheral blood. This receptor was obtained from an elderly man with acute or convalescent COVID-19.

CDR3: CASSFLRAGELFF. CDR3 DNA sequence: TGTGCCAGCAGTTTCCTCAGGGCCGGGGAGCTGTTTTTT. The chain has TRBV27 and TRBJ2-2; D possibly corresponds to TRBD1 (5 bases). The CDR3 length is 13 residues. Between the trimmed V and J ends, which lost 3 bases and 6 bases, there was a span of 8 bases. From germline, CDR1 is MNHEY and CDR2 SMNVEV (reference sequence).